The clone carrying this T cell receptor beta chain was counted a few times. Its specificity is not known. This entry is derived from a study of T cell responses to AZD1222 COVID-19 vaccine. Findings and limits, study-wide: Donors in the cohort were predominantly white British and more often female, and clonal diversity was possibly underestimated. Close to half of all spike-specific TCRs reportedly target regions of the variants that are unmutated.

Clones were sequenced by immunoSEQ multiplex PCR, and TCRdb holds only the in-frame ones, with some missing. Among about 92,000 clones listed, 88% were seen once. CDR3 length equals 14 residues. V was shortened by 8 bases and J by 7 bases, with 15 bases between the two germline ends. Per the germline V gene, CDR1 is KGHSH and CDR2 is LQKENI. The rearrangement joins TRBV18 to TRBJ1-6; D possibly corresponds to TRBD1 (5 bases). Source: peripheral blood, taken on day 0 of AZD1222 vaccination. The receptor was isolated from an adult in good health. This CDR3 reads CASEAGTGNSPLHF. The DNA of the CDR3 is TGTGCCAGCGAAGCCGGGACGGGGAATTCACCCCTCCACTTT.